The 27 T cell receptor beta chains given below trace back to one sample, sequenced in a study of T cell clones after liver transplantation (dated by TCRdb to between 2018 and 2020). Library preparation employed the immunoSEQ multiplex PCR assay. The source is immuneACCESS, and TCRdb retained only in-frame sequences with V and J called. Part of the clones is not carried over; for the studies checked, unresolved V genes explain less than half of this, and the remainder is unexplained. This sample is represented by about 76,000 clones; around four fifths of them were singletons. The leading ten clones occupy 2.5% to 3.5% of the sample. The starting material was CD4+ T cells from blood, obtained at the 22-month timepoint. These receptors came from a human patient who received a liver transplant. Following transplantation, part of the T cell population may be supplied by the graft donor rather than the patient.

This chain uses TRBV4-2 with TRBJ1-4, with D unresolved. The CDR3 is made up of 14 amino acids. With 6 bases removed from V and 1 base from J, the gap between germline ends came to 9 bases. Germline CDR1 reads LGHNA; CDR2 reads YNFKEQ. CDR3 protein: CASSPDETNEKLFF. The CDR3 DNA sequence: TGTGCCAGCAGTCCCGACGAAACTAATGAAAAACTGTTTTTT.

The chain carries TRBV29-1 and TRBJ1-1; TRBD1 matches at 7 bases. V lost 5 bases to trimming and J lost 0 bases; unmatched junction nucleotides: 6. Germline CDR1 SQVTM, CDR2 ANQGSEA. The CDR3 extends over 14 amino acids. The CDR3, as DNA: TGCAGCGTTCGACCGGGACAGATGAACACTGAAGCTTTCTTT. It codes for CSVRPGQMNTEAFF.

The chain joins TRBV18 to TRBJ2-4; 8 nucleotides line up with TRBD2. The CDR3 consists of 19 residues. CDR1 KGHSH and CDR2 LQKENI come from the germline V gene. Trimming at V came to 3 bases and at J to 2 bases, leaving 15 bases not matched to a gene. For the CDR3, the DNA is TGTGCCAGCTCACCTCTGAAAGCGGGAGAGGTCCGAACCAAAAACATTCAGTACTTC. This translates into CASSPLKAGEVRTKNIQYF.

This clone has just a few counts. The rearrangement links TRBV10-3 to TRBJ1-2; D uncertain. V was pared by 9 bases and J by 3 bases, with 14 bases between. Germline V lookup: CDR1 ENHRY, CDR2 SYGVKD. The CDR3 contains 13 residues. CDR3 nucleotide sequence: TGTGCCATTTGGGCCTTTGGGGACTATGGCTACACCTTC. Its translation is CAIWAFGDYGYTF.

The CDR3 coding sequence is TGCGCCAGCAGCTTGGCCCCTTTAGGAAGCACCGGGGAGCTGTTTTTT. It translates to CASSLAPLGSTGELFF. The V and J genes are TRBV5-1 and TRBJ2-2; D unclear. The V gene lost 0 bases and the J gene lost 4 bases, with 13 bases spanning the gap. CDR3 size: 16 residues. The germline gives CDR1 SGHRS, CDR2 YFSETQ.

The chain combines TRBV6-6 with TRBJ1-5, with D unresolved. Germline V gives CDR1 MNHNY, CDR2 SVGAGI (reference sequence). Trimming shortened V by 0 bases and J by 5 bases, and 5 bases separated the two germline ends. The CDR3 runs 13 residues. CDR3 bases: TGTGCCAGCAGTTACTCATGGGATCAGCCCCAGCATTTT. Protein product: CASSYSWDQPQHF.

J is TRBJ1-6 and V is TRBV6-6; TRBD1 matches 8 bases. CDR1 MNHNY and CDR2 SVGAGI come from the germline V gene (reference sequence). The CDR3 length is 16 residues. The trim removed 4 bases at V and 3 bases at J, leaving 5 bases unmatched. In nucleotides, the CDR3 is TGTGCCAGCAGTTCCGGAGACAGGGGCTATAATTCACCCCTCCACTTT. This sequence encodes CASSSGDRGYNSPLHF.

The rearrangement uses TRBV11-2 and TRBJ2-7; TRBD1 agrees at 9 bases. The junction had 4 bases not matched to a gene; V was cut back by 0 bases and J by 4 bases. This CDR3 region has 15 residues. Germline V gene lookup returns CDR1 SGHAT and CDR2 FQNNGV. Here the CDR3 reads CASSLEQGALYEQYF. The CDR3 DNA reads TGTGCCAGCAGCTTAGAACAGGGGGCGCTGTACGAGCAGTACTTC.

V usage is TRBV7-3 and J usage is TRBJ1-4, with D tentatively TRBD1 (5 bases). CDR3 length: 16 residues. Deletions cut 0 bases from V and 8 bases from J, with 16 bases between. The germline CDR1 and CDR2 sequences are SGHTA and FQGTGA. The CDR3: CASSLTPWQGTEKLFF. The CDR3 DNA reads as TGTGCCAGCAGCTTAACCCCCTGGCAGGGCACGGAAAAACTGTTTTTT.

A note on this clone: Distinct nucleotide sequences in the sample also encode this CDR3. The chain is built from TRBV5-4 and TRBJ1-1, with unresolved D. V was trimmed by 4 bases and J by 1 base, leaving 8 bases between them. The CDR3 runs 13 residues. In germline, CDR1 is SGHNT, CDR2 YYREEE (reference sequence). The CDR3 DNA reads TGTGCCAGCAGCCTGGGTCGGAACACTGAAGCTTTCTTT. Its protein product is CASSLGRNTEAFF. Full variable domain (rest looked up from reference TRBV5-4 and TRBJ1-1): ETGVTQSPTHLIKTRGQQVTLRCSSQSGHNTVSWYQQALGQGPQFIFQYYREEENGRGNFPPRFSGLQFPNYSSELNVNALELDDSALYLCASSLGRNTEAFFGQGTRLTVV.

The chain uses TRBV6-1 and TRBJ2-3; TRBD2 is a possible D gene (6 bases). CDR3 size: 14 residues. Germline values: CDR1 MNHNS, CDR2 SASEGT. V was cut by 6 bases and J by 2 bases, with 12 bases left in between. The CDR3 bases are TGTGCCAGCAGCAACGGGAGTCCCACAGATACGCAGTATTTT. Protein: CASSNGSPTDTQYF.

V and J are TRBV30 and TRBJ2-2, with 12 bases matching TRBD2. Germline CDR1 reads GTSNPN; CDR2 reads SVGIG (reference sequence). The CDR3 extends over 14 amino acids. V was clipped by 3 bases and J by 4 bases; unmatched bases: 0. CDR3 sequence: CAWRTSGSTGELFF. CDR3 nucleotide sequence: TGTGCCTGGAGGACTAGCGGGAGCACCGGGGAGCTGTTTTTT.

J is TRBJ2-7 and V is TRBV5-5, with D possibly matching TRBD1 (6 bases). CDR1 is SGHKS and CDR2 is YYEKEE in the germline V gene (reference sequence). CDR3 length equals 13 residues. The V end lost 6 bases, the J end lost 3 bases, and 13 bases lay between the germline ends. The CDR3 DNA sequence: TGTGCCAGCACTCGAACAGGGCTCTACGAGCAGTACTTC. Protein: CASTRTGLYEQYF. Together with reference TRBV5-5 and TRBJ2-7, the CDR3 gives the full variable domain: DAGVTQSPTHLIKTRGQQVTLRCSPISGHKSVSWYQQVLGQGPQFIFQYYEKEERGRGNFPDRFSARQFPNYSSELNVNALLLGDSALYLCASTRTGLYEQYFGPGTRLTVT.

V gene TRBV13 combines with J gene TRBJ1-2, with D unresolved. The CDR3 covers 15 residues. Between the trimmed V and J ends, which lost 5 bases and 3 bases, there was a span of 16 bases. Germline V gene data show CDR1 as PRHDT and CDR2 as FYEKMQ (reference sequence). For the CDR3, the DNA is TGTGCCAGCAGCAAAACACGTACCTCGGACTATGGCTACACCTTC. This codes for CASSKTRTSDYGYTF.

The CDR3 spells CASIGDRGETQYF. The CDR3 DNA sequence: TGTGCCAGCATAGGGGACAGGGGAGAGACCCAGTACTTC. V usage is TRBV2 and J usage is TRBJ2-5; TRBD1 matches at 10 bases. The germline V gene has CDR1 SNHLY and CDR2 FYNNEI. The V gene end was trimmed by 7 bases and the J gene end by 4 bases; junction bases not matched to a gene: 3. The CDR3 has 13 residues.

The V gene is TRBV6-1, the J gene TRBJ1-5, with D unclear. The CDR3 extends over 15 amino acids. V was trimmed by 3 bases and J by 5 bases, leaving 14 bases between them. Germline CDR1 reads MNHNS; CDR2 reads SASEGT. The CDR3 region is CASSETVGSDQPQHF. The CDR3 region has the DNA TGTGCCAGCAGTGAGACGGTGGGGAGCGATCAGCCCCAGCATTTT.

The J gene is TRBJ2-3, the V gene TRBV7-2; D unresolved. The CDR3 runs 16 residues. Trimming pared 5 bases from V and 4 bases from J, leaving 19 bases between. From germline, CDR1 is SGHTA and CDR2 FQGNSA. DNA for the CDR3: TGTGCCAGCAGCACCCGTCGGTTGGGGATGGCAGATACGCAGTATTTT. This sequence encodes CASSTRRLGMADTQYF.

The gene calls are TRBV5-6 and TRBJ2-5; no clear D gene. The CDR3 has 14 residues. Trimming stripped 0 bases from V and 0 bases from J, with 6 bases between. Per germline, CDR1 SGHDT and CDR2 YYEEEE. In nucleotides, the CDR3 is TGTGCCAGCAGCTTGGGTCTAAACCAAGAGACCCAGTACTTC. As protein: CASSLGLNQETQYF.

The V call is TRBV14, the J call TRBJ2-3; the D is unclear. This CDR3 has 14 residues. V was clipped by 0 bases and J by 0 bases, with 4 bases between them. Looked up from germline, CDR1 is SGHDN and CDR2 is FVKESK. The CDR3 region is CASSQDWSTDTQYF. The CDR3 DNA reads as TGTGCCAGCAGCCAAGATTGGAGCACAGATACGCAGTATTTT.

This chain joins TRBV25-1 and TRBJ2-7, with 9 bases lining up with TRBD1. Germline V lookup: CDR1 MGHDK, CDR2 SYGVNS. The CDR3 is made up of 15 amino acids. Unmatched junction bases numbered 9, after V lost 6 bases and J lost 3 bases. CDR3 region: CASSPAQGAFYEQYF. The CDR3 region has the DNA TGTGCCAGCAGCCCAGCACAGGGGGCGTTCTACGAGCAGTACTTC.

The chain combines TRBV5-1 with TRBJ2-1; no clear D gene. This CDR3 region has 14 residues. Germline V gene data show CDR1 as SGHRS and CDR2 as YFSETQ. V shed 3 bases and J shed 10 bases, with 17 bases lying between them. CDR3 nucleotide sequence: TGCGCCAGCAGCTCGGACGGACGATCACCCGAGCAGTTCTTC. This sequence encodes CASSSDGRSPEQFF.

The chain recombines TRBV5-4 with TRBJ2-7; D perhaps matches TRBD1 (7 bases). Per the germline V gene, CDR1 is SGHNT and CDR2 is YYREEE (reference sequence). The germline V and J ends were trimmed by 3 bases and 4 bases, with 14 bases remaining between them. The CDR3 sequence is 14 residues long. Written as DNA, the CDR3 is TGTGCCAGCAGCTCAACCAGGGGGGCTTACGAGCAGTACTTC. Translation gives CASSSTRGAYEQYF.

This chain joins TRBV5-1 and TRBJ2-7, with D perhaps matching TRBD1 (5 bases). The V and J ends lost 9 bases and 5 bases respectively, with 12 bases between them. This CDR3 region has 11 residues. Germline CDR1 SGHRS, CDR2 YFSETQ. Written as DNA, the CDR3 is TGCGCCATCCCTTGGGGCCACGAGCAGTACTTC. Translation gives CAIPWGHEQYF.

The table lists this clone with a count of one. The chain combines TRBV5-1 with TRBJ2-2; either TRBD1 or TRBD2 may fit D (5 bases each). V lost 0 bases, J lost 4 bases, and 13 bases lay in between. Per germline, CDR1 SGHRS and CDR2 YFSETQ. This CDR3 contains 16 residues. The CDR3 DNA reads TGCGCCAGCAGCTTGGACGGGGCAGGGACCACCGGGGAGCTGTTTTTT. It codes for CASSLDGAGTTGELFF. The entire variable domain, with the rest obtained from reference TRBV5-1 and TRBJ2-2, is as follows: KAGVTQTPRYLIKTRGQQVTLSCSPISGHRSVSWYQQTPGQGLQFLFEYFSETQRNKGNFPGRFSGRQFSNSRSEMNVSTLELGDSALYLCASSLDGAGTTGELFFGEGSRLTVL.

The J gene is TRBJ1-6, the V gene TRBV4-3; no firm D call. This CDR3 is 14 amino acids long. CDR1 LGHNA and CDR2 YSLEER come from the germline V gene. Trimming cost V 4 bases and J 4 bases, with 8 bases left between them. The CDR3 loop is CASSLQRYNSPLHF. DNA for the CDR3: TGCGCCAGCAGCCTACAGAGATATAATTCACCCCTCCACTTT.

The V call is TRBV6-5, the J call TRBJ1-2, with 9 nucleotides matching TRBD1. The CDR3 has 14 amino acids. The V and J ends lost 4 bases and 7 bases, in that order; junction bases with no gene match: 7. Germline V gives CDR1 MNHEY, CDR2 SVGAGI. CDR3 in DNA: TGTGCCAGCAGTTCCACCGGGACAGGGCCTGGCTACACCTTC. Amino acids: CASSSTGTGPGYTF.

This chain uses TRBV19 with TRBJ1-2; 7 nucleotides align to TRBD1. V lost 7 bases to trimming and J lost 7 bases; unmatched junction nucleotides: 12. CDR3 length: 14 residues. Germline-derived CDR1 and CDR2 are LNHDA and SQIVND (reference sequence). The CDR3 loop reads CASTVATGFSGYTF. CDR3 nucleotides: TGTGCCAGTACGGTCGCGACAGGGTTTAGTGGCTACACCTTC.